These T cell receptor beta chains were read from a single sample in a study of blood T cell repertoires in COVID-19. Profiled with immunoSEQ multiplex PCR; TCRdb holds only in-frame clones, not every one. The sample gives around 250,000 clones, about nine tenths of which show up once; about 3% is in the top ten. Sequencing was done on a sample of peripheral blood. Every receptor here comes from a woman aged 25 to 45 with active or convalescent COVID-19. Each CDR3 is given with its conserved first and last residue. The D gene is left open where the match is weak. Not all rows give a size; the values are once, few, many and, for expanded clones, a class.

clone size,D gene,J gene,CDR3 length,V gene,CDR3 DNA,CDR3 protein
NA,TRBD1,TRBJ1-5,18,TRBV10-2,TGCGCCAGCAGTGATAGGGACAGGGACATGTTAGGCAATCAGCCCCAGCATTTT,CASSDRDRDMLGNQPQHF
NA,TRBD1,TRBJ1-3,14,TRBV13,TGTGCCAGCAGCCTACAGGGGGAGTTAAACACCATATATTTT,CASSLQGELNTIYF
NA,NA,TRBJ2-1,17,TRBV7-2,TGTGCCAGCAGCCTAAGGGACAGGAGGGGGGGATCTCGTGAGCAGTTCTTC,CASSLRDRRGGSREQFF
NA,NA,TRBJ1-4,15,TRBV3-1/TRBV3-2,TGTGCCAGCAGCCAAGAAACAGGGTTCCAGGAAAAACTGTTTTTT,CASSQETGFQEKLFF
NA,NA,TRBJ2-6,19,TRBV5-1,TGCGCCAGCAGCTCCGAGCGAGGCAGGGTACTACCTGGGGCCAACGTCCTGACTTTC,CASSSERGRVLPGANVLTF
NA,TRBD1,TRBJ1-2,13,TRBV24-1,TGTGCCACCAGTGACAGACAGGGACGTGGCTACACCTTC,CATSDRQGRGYTF
NA,TRBD1,TRBJ1-2,13,TRBV6-2/TRBV6-3,TGTGCCAGCAGTTACCGGACAGGGCAAGGCTACACCTTC,CASSYRTGQGYTF
NA,NA,TRBJ2-7,13,TRBV10-2,TGCGCCAGCCAGGGGCCGGGGACCTACGAGCAGTACTTC,CASQGPGTYEQYF
NA,NA,TRBJ1-4,17,TRBV30,TGTGCCTGGAGTGTTGCCCTTGGCGGTCGAGGTAATGAAAAACTGTTTTTT,CAWSVALGGRGNEKLFF
NA,NA,TRBJ1-1,13,TRBV6-6,TGTGCCAGCAACTCCCTCGAGAGTTCGGAAGCTTTCTTT,CASNSLESSEAFF
NA,TRBD1,TRBJ1-2,15,TRBV19,TGTGCCAGTAGTATAGCCGGGACAGCTATCTATGGCTACACCTTC,CASSIAGTAIYGYTF
NA,NA,TRBJ1-3,13,TRBV11-2,TGTGCCAGTAGCTTAAATGACAGAAACACCATATATTTT,CASSLNDRNTIYF
once,NA,TRBJ1-2,12,TRBV3-1/TRBV3-2,TGTGCCAGCAGCCAAGGGGGGAGGATTTTAAGTTTC,CASSQGGRILSF
NA,NA,TRBJ1-2,12,TRBV2,TGTGCCAGCAGTGACAGTTTCTATGGCTACACCTTC,CASSDSFYGYTF
once,NA,TRBJ2-7,14,TRBV10-3,TGTGCCATCAGACCTCGTCAGGAGGGCCACGAGCAGTACTTC,CAIRPRQEGHEQYF
few,NA,TRBJ1-1,15,TRBV29-1,TGCAGCGTTGAACCGGGATGGGGTATGAACACTGAAGCTTTCTTT,CSVEPGWGMNTEAFF
NA,NA,TRBJ2-7,14,TRBV5-4,TGTGCCAGCAGCTTAGGCGGGGCTCCCTACGAGCAGTACTTC,CASSLGGAPYEQYF
NA,TRBD2,TRBJ2-7,15,TRBV6-6,TGTGCCAGCAGTTACTCGGCTAGCGGGGGTTACGAGCAGTACTTC,CASSYSASGGYEQYF
NA,NA,TRBJ1-2,13,TRBV14,TGTGCCAGCAGCGGGCGAGATAACTATGGCTACACCTTC,CASSGRDNYGYTF
NA,TRBD1,TRBJ2-5,15,TRBV20-1,TGCAGTGCTAGTCGAGGGGGCGGGTTGGGTGAGACCCAGTACTTC,CSASRGGGLGETQYF
NA,NA,TRBJ1-2,14,TRBV24-1,TGTGCCACCAGTGATCAGACAGCTAACTATGGCTACACCTTC,CATSDQTANYGYTF
NA,TRBD2,TRBJ2-1,16,TRBV6-6,TGTGCCAGCAGCGCTACTACGGGACTAGGAGGCCGCGAGCAGTTCTTC,CASSATTGLGGREQFF
NA,TRBD1,TRBJ2-5,14,TRBV5-5,TGTGCCAGCAGCATGGGGACAGCACAAGAGACCCAGTACTTC,CASSMGTAQETQYF
once,NA,TRBJ2-3,14,TRBV30,TGTGCCTGGAGAGGCTTGACTTCGACAGATACGCAGTATTTT,CAWRGLTSTDTQYF
NA,NA,TRBJ1-4,14,TRBV6-5,TGTGCCAGCAGTTACAGAAGGGGCCCCGAAAAACTGTTTTTT,CASSYRRGPEKLFF
NA,NA,TRBJ2-3,17,TRBV9,TGTGCCAGCAGCGTAGCGGGCGGGGGCACCAGCACAGATACGCAGTATTTT,CASSVAGGGTSTDTQYF
NA,NA,TRBJ1-3,12,TRBV12-3/TRBV12-4,TGTGCCAGCAGTGTTTGGAGGAACACCATATATTTT,CASSVWRNTIYF
once,TRBD1,TRBJ2-7,15,TRBV5-5,TGTGCCAGCAGCCCTCGGACAGGGGCCCCCTACGAGCAGTACTTC,CASSPRTGAPYEQYF
NA,NA,TRBJ1-2,12,TRBV30,TGTGCCTGGAAGGGGTTTAACTATGGCTACACCTTC,CAWKGFNYGYTF
NA,NA,TRBJ2-7,14,TRBV6-5,TGTGCCAGCAGCTCCTCGGGTAGGTCCTACGAGCAGTACTTC,CASSSSGRSYEQYF
NA,NA,TRBJ2-7,13,TRBV9,TGTGCCAGCAGCGTAGCGGGTTCCGACGAGCAGTACTTC,CASSVAGSDEQYF
NA,NA,TRBJ1-5,13,TRBV27,TGTGCCACCTCGGGAGATAGCAATCAGCCCCAGCATTTT,CATSGDSNQPQHF
NA,NA,TRBJ2-3,13,TRBV29-1,TGCAGCGTTGCCGGGGTCACCACAGATACGCAGTATTTT,CSVAGVTTDTQYF
NA,NA,TRBJ1-2,14,TRBV9,TGTGCCAGCAGCGTAGACCAGGGTGCCTATGGCTACACCTTC,CASSVDQGAYGYTF
NA,NA,TRBJ2-7,15,TRBV6-5,TGTGCCAGCAAAATCGACCTACAGGTACCCTACGAGCAGTACTTC,CASKIDLQVPYEQYF
NA,NA,TRBJ1-1,17,TRBV1,TGCACCAGCAGCCAAGGGAACATGGGGGCCATGAACACTGAAGCTTTCTTT,CTSSQGNMGAMNTEAFF
NA,TRBD1,TRBJ1-2,15,TRBV5-1,TGCGCCAGCAGCCGGGGAGACAGGGGGCGCCGGGGCTACACCTTC,CASSRGDRGRRGYTF
NA,NA,TRBJ2-1,15,TRBV6-2/TRBV6-3,TGTGCCAGCAGTTACTCCCCCCCTAACCCCAATGAGCAGTTCTTC,CASSYSPPNPNEQFF
few,TRBD2,TRBJ2-1,15,TRBV7-2,TGTGCCAGCAGCCCGGGACTAGCCTCCTACAATGAGCAGTTCTTC,CASSPGLASYNEQFF
NA,NA,TRBJ2-2,15,TRBV5-1,TGCGCCAGCAGCCGCGGGCAGACTATTGGAGGGGAGCTGTTTTTT,CASSRGQTIGGELFF
NA,NA,TRBJ1-4,14,TRBV5-1,TGCGCCAGCAGCTTTAGCGGGCAAGCTGAAAAACTGTTTTTT,CASSFSGQAEKLFF
NA,TRBD2,TRBJ2-1,15,TRBV7-3,TGTGCCAGCAGCTTAGGCGGGGGGGCTGGCAATGAGCAGTTCTTC,CASSLGGGAGNEQFF
NA,NA,TRBJ2-2,14,TRBV7-2,TGTGCCAGCAGCAGAAGCAGAGGCACCGGGGAGCTGTTTTTT,CASSRSRGTGELFF
NA,TRBD1,TRBJ2-5,14,TRBV5-1,TGCGCCAGCAGTCCTGGGACAGCCTCAGAGACCCAGTACTTC,CASSPGTASETQYF
few,NA,TRBJ1-6,12,TRBV27,TGTGCCAGCAGTCGTTTTAATTCACCCCTCCACTTT,CASSRFNSPLHF
NA,NA,TRBJ2-7,15,TRBV7-9,TGTGCCAGCAGCATCCTCGGGACACCCACCTACGAGCAGTACTTC,CASSILGTPTYEQYF
NA,NA,TRBJ1-1,14,TRBV19,TGTGCCAGTAGTTGGGAGACCCGGACCCCTGAAGCTTTCTTT,CASSWETRTPEAFF
NA,TRBD1,TRBJ2-7,15,TRBV4-1,TGCGCCAGCAGCCAAGAATGGCACAGGGGGACCGAGCAGTACTTC,CASSQEWHRGTEQYF
NA,NA,TRBJ1-1,13,TRBV10-3,TGTGCCATCAGTGATGGACAGAACACTGAAGCTTTCTTT,CAISDGQNTEAFF
NA,TRBD1,TRBJ1-3,16,TRBV7-9,TGTGCCAGCAGCCCACCTGGACAGGCTGATGGAAACACCATATATTTT,CASSPPGQADGNTIYF
NA,NA,TRBJ1-5,16,TRBV7-8,TGTGCCAGCAGCCCCTCGTTGACATTTAGCAATCAGCCCCAGCATTTT,CASSPSLTFSNQPQHF